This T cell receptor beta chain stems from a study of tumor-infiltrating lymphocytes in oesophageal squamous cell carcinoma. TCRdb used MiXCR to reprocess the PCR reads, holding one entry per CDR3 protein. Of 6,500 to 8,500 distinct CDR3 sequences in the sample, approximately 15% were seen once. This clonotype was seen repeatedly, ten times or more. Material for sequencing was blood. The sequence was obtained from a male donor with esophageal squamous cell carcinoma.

CDR3 sequence (DNA): TGTGCCATCAGTGAGTCGGGCACAGATACGCAGTATTTT. It translates to CAISESGTDTQYF. This chain links TRBV10-3 with TRBJ2-3; D is unclear. The CDR3 is made up of 13 amino acids. From germline, CDR1 is ENHRY and CDR2 SYGVKD. The V gene lost 0 bases and the J gene lost 1 base, with 2 bases spanning the gap.